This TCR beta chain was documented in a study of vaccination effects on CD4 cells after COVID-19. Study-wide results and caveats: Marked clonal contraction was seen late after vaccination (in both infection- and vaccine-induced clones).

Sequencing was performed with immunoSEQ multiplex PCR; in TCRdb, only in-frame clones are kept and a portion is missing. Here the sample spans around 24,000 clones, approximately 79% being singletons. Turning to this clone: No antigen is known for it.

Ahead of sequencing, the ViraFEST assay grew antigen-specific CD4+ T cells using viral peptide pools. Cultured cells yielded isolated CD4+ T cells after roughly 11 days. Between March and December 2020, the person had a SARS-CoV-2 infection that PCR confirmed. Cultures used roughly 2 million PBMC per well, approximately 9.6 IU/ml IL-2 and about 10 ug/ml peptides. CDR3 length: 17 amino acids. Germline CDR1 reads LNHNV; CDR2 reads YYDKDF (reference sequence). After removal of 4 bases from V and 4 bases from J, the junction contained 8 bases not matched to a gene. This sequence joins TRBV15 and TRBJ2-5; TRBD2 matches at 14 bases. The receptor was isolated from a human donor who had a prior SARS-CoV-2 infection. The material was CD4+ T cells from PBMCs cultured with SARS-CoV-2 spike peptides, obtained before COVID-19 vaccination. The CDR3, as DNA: TGTGCCACCAGCACCCATAGACTAGCGGGAGGGGGAGAGACCCAGTACTTC. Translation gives CATSTHRLAGGGETQYF. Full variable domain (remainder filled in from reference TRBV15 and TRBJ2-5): DAMVIQNPRYQVTQFGKPVTLSCSQTLNHNVMYWYQQKSSQAPKLLFHYYDKDFNNEADTPDNFQSRRPNTSFCFLDIRSPGLGDTAMYLCATSTHRLAGGGETQYFGPGTRLLVL.